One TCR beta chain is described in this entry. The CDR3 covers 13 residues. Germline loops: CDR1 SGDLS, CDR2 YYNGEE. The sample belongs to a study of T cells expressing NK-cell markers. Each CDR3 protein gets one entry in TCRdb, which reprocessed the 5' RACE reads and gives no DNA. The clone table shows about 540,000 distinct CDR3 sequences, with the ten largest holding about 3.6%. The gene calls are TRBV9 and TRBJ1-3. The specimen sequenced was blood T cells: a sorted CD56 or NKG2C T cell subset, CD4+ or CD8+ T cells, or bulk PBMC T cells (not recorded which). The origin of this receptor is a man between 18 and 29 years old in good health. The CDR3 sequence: CASSVGSPNTIYF.